This T cell receptor beta chain is from a study of blood T cell repertoires in COVID-19. For the study at large: Acute and convalescent COVID-19 samples came from the United States, Italy and Spain. Sample material is recorded as cDNA or gDNA derived from T cells, B-cell-depleted T cells, or PBMCs.

In the original analysis: Reference gene primer amplification gave nucleated cell count estimates. Assay: immunoSEQ multiplex PCR; the TCRdb copy retains only in-frame clones and omits some. That table gives V, J and clone size, and the DNA gave D and trimming. Of over 85,000 clones in the sample, less than 75% are singletons; the top ten hold less than 10%. Looked up from germline, CDR1 is SNHLY and CDR2 is FYNNEI. CDR3 length: 14 residues. The V end lost 6 bases, the J end lost 1 base, and 10 bases lay between the germline ends. The sequence derives from an older woman with acute or convalescent COVID-19. Sequencing was done on a sample of peripheral blood. The chain has TRBV2 and TRBJ1-5; D is perhaps TRBD1 (5 bases). The CDR3 region has the DNA TGTGCCAGCAGCAGGGAAACGAGCAATCAGCCCCAGCATTTT. It translates to CASSRETSNQPQHF.